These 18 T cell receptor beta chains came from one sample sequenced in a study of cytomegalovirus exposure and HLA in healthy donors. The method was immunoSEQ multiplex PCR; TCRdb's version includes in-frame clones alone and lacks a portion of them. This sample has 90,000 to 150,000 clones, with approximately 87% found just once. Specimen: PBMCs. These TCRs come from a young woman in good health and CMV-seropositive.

DNA for the CDR3: TGTGCCAGCAGCGTAGGACAGGGGGCGCTTTCACCCCTCCACTTT. As protein: CASSVGQGALSPLHF. The V gene is TRBV5-4, the J gene TRBJ1-6, with 11 nucleotides matching TRBD1. The trim removed 4 bases at V and 9 bases at J, leaving 6 bases unmatched. The germline V gene encodes CDR1 SGHNT and CDR2 YYREEE (reference sequence). The CDR3 sequence is 15 residues long.

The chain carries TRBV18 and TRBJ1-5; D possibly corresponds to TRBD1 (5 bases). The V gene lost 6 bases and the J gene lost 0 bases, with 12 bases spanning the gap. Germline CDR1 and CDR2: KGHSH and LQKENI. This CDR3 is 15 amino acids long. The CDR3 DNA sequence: TGTGCCAGCTCCCCCCGGGGGTATAGCAATCAGCCCCAGCATTTT. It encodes CASSPRGYSNQPQHF. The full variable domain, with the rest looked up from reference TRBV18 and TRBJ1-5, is NAGVMQNPRHLVRRRGQEARLRCSPMKGHSHVYWYRQLPEEGLKFMVYLQKENIIDESGMPKERFSAEFPKEGPSILRIQQVVRGDSAAYFCASSPRGYSNQPQHFGDGTRLSIL.

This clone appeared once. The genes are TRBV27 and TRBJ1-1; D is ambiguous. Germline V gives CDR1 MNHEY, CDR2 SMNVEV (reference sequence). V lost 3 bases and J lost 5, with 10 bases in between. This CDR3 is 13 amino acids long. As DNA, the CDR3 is TGTGCCAGCAGTTTTAGCAGAGGAACTGAAGCTTTCTTT. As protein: CASSFSRGTEAFF.

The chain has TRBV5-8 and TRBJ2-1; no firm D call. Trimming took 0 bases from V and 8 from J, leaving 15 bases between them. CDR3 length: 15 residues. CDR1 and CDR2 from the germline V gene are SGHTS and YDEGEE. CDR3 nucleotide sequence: TGTGCCAGCAGCTTGGAACAGACCCAGCTGGATGAGCAGTTCTTC. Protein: CASSLEQTQLDEQFF. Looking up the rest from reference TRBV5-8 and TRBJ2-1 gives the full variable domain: EAGVTQSPTHLIKTRGQQATLRCSPISGHTSVYWYQQALGLGLQFLLWYDEGEERNRGNFPPRFSGRQFPNYSSELNVNALELEDSALYLCASSLEQTQLDEQFFGPGTRLTVL.

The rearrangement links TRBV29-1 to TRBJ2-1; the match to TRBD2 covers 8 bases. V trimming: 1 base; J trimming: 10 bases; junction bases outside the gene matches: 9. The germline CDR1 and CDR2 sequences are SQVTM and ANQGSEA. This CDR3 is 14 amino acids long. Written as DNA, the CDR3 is TGCAGCGTTGAAGCGAGGGTAGCGGGGCGGGAGCAGTTCTTC. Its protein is CSVEARVAGREQFF.

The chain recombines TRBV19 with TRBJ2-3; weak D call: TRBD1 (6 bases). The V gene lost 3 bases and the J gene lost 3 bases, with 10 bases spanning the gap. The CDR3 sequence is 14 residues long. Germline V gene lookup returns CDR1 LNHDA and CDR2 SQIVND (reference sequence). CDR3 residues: CASSMGTGTDTQYF. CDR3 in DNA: TGTGCCAGTAGTATGGGAACAGGGACAGATACGCAGTATTTT.

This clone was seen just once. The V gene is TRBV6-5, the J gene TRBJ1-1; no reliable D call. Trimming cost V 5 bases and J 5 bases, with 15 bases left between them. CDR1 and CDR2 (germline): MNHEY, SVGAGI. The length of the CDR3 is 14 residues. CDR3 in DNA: TGTGCCAGCAGTATCCAGTCGCGAGGTACTGAAGCTTTCTTT. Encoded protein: CASSIQSRGTEAFF.

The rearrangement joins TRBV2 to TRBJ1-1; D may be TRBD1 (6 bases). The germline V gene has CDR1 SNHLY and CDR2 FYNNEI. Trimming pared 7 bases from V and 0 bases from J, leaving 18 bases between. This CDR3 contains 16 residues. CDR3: CASKLRGGDMNTEAFF. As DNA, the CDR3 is TGTGCCAGCAAGCTAAGGGGAGGGGACATGAACACTGAAGCTTTCTTT.

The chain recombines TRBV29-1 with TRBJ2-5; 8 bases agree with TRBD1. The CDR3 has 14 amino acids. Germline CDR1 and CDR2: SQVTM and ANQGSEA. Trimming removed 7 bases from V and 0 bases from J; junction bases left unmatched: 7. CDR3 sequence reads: CSAMDRDYQETQYF. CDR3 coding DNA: TGCAGCGCCATGGACAGGGACTACCAAGAGACCCAGTACTTC. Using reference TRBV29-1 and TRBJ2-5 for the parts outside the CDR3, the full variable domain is SAVISQKPSRDICQRGTSLTIQCQVDSQVTMMFWYRQQPGQSLTLIATANQGSEATYESGFVIDKFPISRPNLTFSTLTVSNMSPEDSSIYLCSAMDRDYQETQYFGPGTRLLVL.

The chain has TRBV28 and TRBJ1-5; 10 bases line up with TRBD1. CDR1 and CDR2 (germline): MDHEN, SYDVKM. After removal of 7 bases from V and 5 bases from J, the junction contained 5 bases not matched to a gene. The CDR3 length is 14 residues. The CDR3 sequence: CASNPGTGDQPQHF. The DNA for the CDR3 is TGTGCCAGCAACCCCGGGACAGGGGATCAGCCCCAGCATTTT.

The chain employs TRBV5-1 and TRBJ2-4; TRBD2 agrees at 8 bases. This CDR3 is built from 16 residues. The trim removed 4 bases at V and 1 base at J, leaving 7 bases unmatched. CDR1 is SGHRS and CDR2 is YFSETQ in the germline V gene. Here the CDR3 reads CASSPGAGEAKNIQYF. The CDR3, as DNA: TGCGCCAGCAGCCCGGGAGCGGGAGAGGCCAAAAACATTCAGTACTTC. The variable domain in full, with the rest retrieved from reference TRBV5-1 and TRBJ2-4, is KAGVTQTPRYLIKTRGQQVTLSCSPISGHRSVSWYQQTPGQGLQFLFEYFSETQRNKGNFPGRFSGRQFSNSRSEMNVSTLELGDSALYLCASSPGAGEAKNIQYFGAGTRLSVL.

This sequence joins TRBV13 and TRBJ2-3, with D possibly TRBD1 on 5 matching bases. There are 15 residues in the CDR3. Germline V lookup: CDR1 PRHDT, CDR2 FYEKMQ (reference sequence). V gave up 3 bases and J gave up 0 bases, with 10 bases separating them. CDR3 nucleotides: TGTGCCAGCAGCTTGGACATTGGCAGCACAGATACGCAGTATTTT. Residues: CASSLDIGSTDTQYF.

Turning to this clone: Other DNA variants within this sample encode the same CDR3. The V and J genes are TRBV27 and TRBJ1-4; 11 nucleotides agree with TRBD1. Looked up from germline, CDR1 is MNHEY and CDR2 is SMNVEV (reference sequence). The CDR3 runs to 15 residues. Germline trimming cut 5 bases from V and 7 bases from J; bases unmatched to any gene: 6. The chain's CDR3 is CASSRWTGGGEKLFF. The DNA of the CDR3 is TGTGCCAGCAGTCGCTGGACAGGGGGCGGTGAAAAACTGTTTTTT.

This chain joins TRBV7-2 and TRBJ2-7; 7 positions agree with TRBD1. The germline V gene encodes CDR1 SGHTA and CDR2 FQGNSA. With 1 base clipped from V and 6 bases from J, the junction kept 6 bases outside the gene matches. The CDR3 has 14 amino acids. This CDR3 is CASSLDRGFREQYF. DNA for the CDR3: TGTGCCAGCAGCTTAGACAGGGGTTTTCGCGAGCAGTACTTC.

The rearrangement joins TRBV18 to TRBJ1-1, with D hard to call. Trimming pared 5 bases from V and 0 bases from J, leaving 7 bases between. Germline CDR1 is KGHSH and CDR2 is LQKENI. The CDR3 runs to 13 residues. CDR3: CASSAGLNTEAFF. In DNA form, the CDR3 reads TGTGCCAGCTCAGCAGGCTTGAACACTGAAGCTTTCTTT.

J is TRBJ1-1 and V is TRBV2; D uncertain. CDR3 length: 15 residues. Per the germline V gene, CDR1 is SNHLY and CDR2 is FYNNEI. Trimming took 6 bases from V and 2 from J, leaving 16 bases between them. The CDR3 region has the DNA TGTGCCAGCAGGGGAGACGGTTTAGGTAACACTGAAGCTTTCTTT. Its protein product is CASRGDGLGNTEAFF.

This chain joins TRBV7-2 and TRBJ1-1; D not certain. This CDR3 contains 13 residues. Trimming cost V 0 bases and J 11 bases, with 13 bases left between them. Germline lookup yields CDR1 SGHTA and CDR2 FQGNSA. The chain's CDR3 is CASSLAGDPRAFF. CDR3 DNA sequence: TGTGCCAGCAGCTTAGCGGGAGACCCGAGGGCTTTCTTT.

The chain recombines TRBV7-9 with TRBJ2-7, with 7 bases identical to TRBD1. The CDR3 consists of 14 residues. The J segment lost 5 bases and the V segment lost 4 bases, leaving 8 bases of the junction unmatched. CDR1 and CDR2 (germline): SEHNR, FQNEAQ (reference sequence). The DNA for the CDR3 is TGTGCCAGCAGCTCTCTCCCCGGACAGGACGAGCAGTACTTC. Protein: CASSSLPGQDEQYF.